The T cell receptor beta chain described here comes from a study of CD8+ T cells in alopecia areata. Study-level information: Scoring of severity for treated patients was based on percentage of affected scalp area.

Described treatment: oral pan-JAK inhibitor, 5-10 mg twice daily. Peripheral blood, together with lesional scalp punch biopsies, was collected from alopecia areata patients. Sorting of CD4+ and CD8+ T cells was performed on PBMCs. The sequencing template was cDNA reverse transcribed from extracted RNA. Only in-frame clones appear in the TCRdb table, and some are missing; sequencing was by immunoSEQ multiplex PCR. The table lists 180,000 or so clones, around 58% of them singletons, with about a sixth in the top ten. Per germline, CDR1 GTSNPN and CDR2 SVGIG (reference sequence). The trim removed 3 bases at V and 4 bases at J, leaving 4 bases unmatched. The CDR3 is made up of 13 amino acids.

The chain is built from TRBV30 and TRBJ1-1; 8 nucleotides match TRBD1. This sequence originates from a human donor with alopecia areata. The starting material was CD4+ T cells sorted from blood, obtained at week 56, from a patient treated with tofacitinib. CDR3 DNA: TGTGCCTGGAGCCGACAGGGGAGCACTGAAGCTTTCTTT. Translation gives CAWSRQGSTEAFF.